What follows are 14 T cell receptor beta chains derived from one specimen sequenced in a study of cytomegalovirus exposure and HLA in healthy donors. Primers: 60 Vbeta forward and 13 Jbeta reverse. Some clones are missing from TCRdb's copy, which holds only in-frame ones; the method was immunoSEQ multiplex PCR. The data show under 300,000 clones, with 75% to 85% seen just once and about 7.5% held by the top ten. Sequences were obtained from PBMCs. The receptors were sampled from a woman aged 60 to 75 in good health and CMV-seropositive.

The CDR3 DNA is TGTGCCAGCAGCCAAGACGGGGGGGATAGGGAGACCCAGTACTTC. Translation: CASSQDGGDRETQYF. This chain links TRBV4-2 with TRBJ2-5; 8 nucleotides match TRBD2. The CDR3 has 15 residues. Germline-derived CDR1 and CDR2 are LGHNA and YNFKEQ. J was trimmed by 5 bases and V by 0 bases; bases with no gene match: 5.

The chain combines TRBV18 with TRBJ1-2; TRBD1 aligns across 11 bases. This CDR3 has 17 amino acids. With V trimmed by 3 bases and J by 3 bases, 9 bases remained unmatched. The germline V gene has CDR1 KGHSH and CDR2 LQKENI. The CDR3 nucleotides are TGTGCCAGCTCACCCACAACGGGGACAGGGGGTGACTATGGCTACACCTTC. This sequence encodes CASSPTTGTGGDYGYTF.

The table lists this clone with a few counts. V usage is TRBV4-1 and J usage is TRBJ1-4, with TRBD1 matching 8 bases. The CDR3 totals 15 residues. The V and J ends lost 0 bases and 8 bases, in that order; junction bases with no gene match: 5. Germline V gene data show CDR1 as MGHRA and CDR2 as YSYEKL. This CDR3 is CASSQDHRGGEKLFF. CDR3 DNA sequence: TGCGCCAGCAGCCAAGATCACAGGGGGGGAGAAAAACTGTTTTTT.

The chain uses TRBV5-1 and TRBJ2-1, with D maybe TRBD2 (6 bases). V lost 1 base, J lost 12 bases, and 11 bases lay in between. CDR1 and CDR2 from the germline V gene are SGHRS and YFSETQ. The CDR3 extends over 12 amino acids. This CDR3 is CASSLQGGVQFF. CDR3 sequence (DNA): TGCGCCAGCAGCTTGCAGGGCGGGGTGCAGTTCTTC.

V usage is TRBV13 and J usage is TRBJ2-3; 13 bases match TRBD2. The CDR3 is made up of 18 amino acids. With 7 bases clipped from V and 3 bases from J, the junction kept 13 bases outside the gene matches. CDR1 and CDR2 from the germline V gene are PRHDT and FYEKMQ (reference sequence). Here the CDR3 reads CASIKGLAGVLGTDTQYF. The DNA for the CDR3 is TGTGCCAGCATCAAAGGACTAGCGGGAGTGTTAGGAACAGATACGCAGTATTTT.

The chain carries TRBV6-5 and TRBJ1-2; the match to TRBD1 covers 7 bases. The CDR3 is made up of 16 amino acids. V was pared by 4 bases and J by 8 bases, with 16 bases of the junction left unmatched. Germline values: CDR1 MNHEY, CDR2 SVGAGI. CDR3 loop: CASSLTGAGKSAGYTF. CDR3 DNA sequence: TGTGCCAGCAGTTTAACAGGGGCCGGTAAATCGGCGGGCTACACCTTC.

The chain carries TRBV6-5 and TRBJ2-7; D remains unclear. Deletions cut 0 bases from V and 0 bases from J, with 12 bases between. This CDR3 has 16 amino acids. The V gene's germline CDR1 is MNHEY and CDR2 SVGAGI. The CDR3 DNA follows: TGTGCCAGCAGTTACTCGAGCTCAGGTCTCTCCTACGAGCAGTACTTC. This codes for CASSYSSSGLSYEQYF.

A remark on this clone: Mismatch with germline at one junction end may stem from a read error. The chain has TRBV25-1 and TRBJ2-3; 7 bases are a match to TRBD1. The germline V gene has CDR1 MGHDK and CDR2 SYGVNS. CDR3 length: 16 amino acids. CDR3 residues: CASSHRGRGRTDTQYF. DNA of the CDR3: TGTGCCAGCAGTCACAGGGGAAGGGGCCGCACGGATACGCAGTATTTT. Supplemented by reference TRBV25-1 and TRBJ2-3, the full variable domain reads EADIYQTPRYLVIGTGKKITLECSQTMGHDKMYWYQQDPGMELHLIHYSYGVNSTEKGDLSSESTVSRIRTEHFPLTLESARPSHTSQYLCASSHRGRGRTDTQYFGPGTRLTVL.

The chain recombines TRBV5-1 with TRBJ2-7, with D possibly being TRBD2 (6 bases). Per the germline V gene, CDR1 is SGHRS and CDR2 is YFSETQ. Trimming removed 0 bases from V and 5 bases from J, with 12 bases in between. CDR3 length equals 14 residues. The CDR3 loop is CASSLVRGDDEQYF. CDR3 bases: TGCGCCAGCAGCTTGGTGCGGGGAGACGACGAGCAGTACTTC. Combining the CDR3 with reference TRBV5-1 and TRBJ2-7 gives the whole variable domain KAGVTQTPRYLIKTRGQQVTLSCSPISGHRSVSWYQQTPGQGLQFLFEYFSETQRNKGNFPGRFSGRQFSNSRSEMNVSTLELGDSALYLCASSLVRGDDEQYFGPGTRLTVT.

The chain is built from TRBV27 and TRBJ1-1; a possible D gene is TRBD1 (5 bases). Germline CDR1 reads MNHEY; CDR2 reads SMNVEV (reference sequence). The V end was cut by 4 bases, the J end by 0 bases, with 18 bases between. The CDR3 runs 17 residues. The DNA for the CDR3 is TGTGCCAGCAGTTATAGTAAGTCGGGACTGATGAACACTGAAGCTTTCTTT. Protein product: CASSYSKSGLMNTEAFF.

This chain joins TRBV11-2 and TRBJ2-3; D gene ambiguous. This CDR3 region has 15 residues. V was trimmed by 1 base and J by 0 bases, leaving 8 bases between them. The V gene's germline CDR1 is SGHAT and CDR2 FQNNGV. CDR3 nucleotide sequence: TGTGCCAGCAGCTTAGTGGTACTCAGCACAGATACGCAGTATTTT. Its translation is CASSLVVLSTDTQYF.

The table lists this clone with a count of one. The chain combines TRBV15 with TRBJ2-1, with a possible D match to TRBD2 (6 bases). The CDR3 runs 15 residues. Germline assignment: CDR1 LNHNV and CDR2 YYDKDF (reference sequence). V lost 2 bases and J lost 3, with 11 bases in between. The CDR3 loop reads CATSRSGTLYNEQFF. The CDR3 coding sequence is TGTGCCACCAGCAGATCCGGGACTCTCTACAATGAGCAGTTCTTC. Based on the CDR3 plus reference TRBV15 and TRBJ2-1, the full variable domain is DAMVIQNPRYQVTQFGKPVTLSCSQTLNHNVMYWYQQKSSQAPKLLFHYYDKDFNNEADTPDNFQSRRPNTSFCFLDIRSPGLGDTAMYLCATSRSGTLYNEQFFGPGTRLTVL.

This chain links TRBV5-1 with TRBJ1-6; D not resolved. Trimming shortened V by 6 bases and J by 9 bases, and 16 bases separated the two germline ends. The CDR3 length is 14 residues. Germline assignment: CDR1 SGHRS and CDR2 YFSETQ. The CDR3, as DNA: TGCGCCAGCACCCTGGCCGGGTACGGTTCACCCCTCCACTTT. It yields the protein CASTLAGYGSPLHF. Filled out from reference TRBV5-1 and TRBJ1-6, the complete variable domain reads KAGVTQTPRYLIKTRGQQVTLSCSPISGHRSVSWYQQTPGQGLQFLFEYFSETQRNKGNFPGRFSGRQFSNSRSEMNVSTLELGDSALYLCASTLAGYGSPLHFGNGTRLTVT.

Only one count was recorded for this clone. The chain combines TRBV28 with TRBJ2-7; 9 nucleotides match TRBD1. The germline V gene has CDR1 MDHEN and CDR2 SYDVKM. Unmatched junction bases numbered 4, after V lost 5 bases and J lost 2 bases. The CDR3 length is 14 residues. Here the CDR3 reads CASSTGGFTYEQYF. CDR3 DNA: TGTGCCAGCAGTACAGGGGGCTTTACCTACGAGCAGTACTTC.